The 30 T cell receptor beta chains in this list originate from one sample, sequenced in a study of cytomegalovirus exposure and HLA in healthy donors. Amplification used 60 Vbeta primers and 13 Jbeta primers. Using immunoSEQ multiplex PCR, the repertoire was profiled, and TCRdb retains in-frame clones only, with some absent. The data hold around 160,000 clones, with about 77% observed a single time. The source material was PBMCs. The source is a man younger than 35 in good health and CMV-seropositive.

This chain links TRBV28 with TRBJ1-2; D is ambiguous. The CDR3 has 13 amino acids. Trimming took 3 bases from V and 12 from J, leaving 17 bases between them. CDR1 and CDR2 (germline): MDHEN, SYDVKM. Here the CDR3 reads CASSLFRSGSDTF. In DNA, the CDR3 is TGTGCCAGCAGTTTGTTCAGGAGCGGGTCTGACACCTTC.

V and J are TRBV6-5 and TRBJ2-7; the D gene is possibly TRBD2 (6 bases). The CDR3 has 13 amino acids. Germline V CDR1 and CDR2: MNHEY, SVGAGI. V was clipped by 6 bases and J by 6 bases, with 15 bases between them. CDR3 nucleotide sequence: TGTGCCAGCAGCACTCGCGGGGATAGCGAGCAGTACTTC. Translated: CASSTRGDSEQYF.

This clone showed up just a few times. The chain recombines TRBV6-5 with TRBJ2-5, with no clear D. Germline CDR1 and CDR2: MNHEY and SVGAGI. V lost 4 bases, J lost 2 bases, and 5 bases lay in between. This CDR3 has 12 residues. CDR3 in amino acids: CASSSHQETQYF. CDR3 bases: TGTGCCAGCAGTTCCCATCAAGAGACCCAGTACTTC.

The genes are TRBV6-1 and TRBJ2-1; the D is unclear. This CDR3 contains 15 residues. V was trimmed by 3 bases and J by 5 bases, leaving 14 bases between them. Germline CDR1 and CDR2: MNHNS and SASEGT. The CDR3 sequence is CASSDRLNLNNEQFF. Here the CDR3 DNA reads TGTGCCAGCAGTGACCGACTCAATCTGAACAATGAGCAGTTCTTC.

The chain employs TRBV19 and TRBJ1-5; D gene ambiguous. Germline V gives CDR1 LNHDA, CDR2 SQIVND (reference sequence). CDR3 size: 14 residues. V was clipped by 5 bases and J by 7 bases, with 15 bases between them. This CDR3 reads CASSGRGMVQPQHF. The CDR3 DNA reads as TGTGCCAGTAGTGGTCGCGGGATGGTCCAGCCCCAGCATTTT.

The V and J genes are TRBV18 and TRBJ1-4; the D is unclear. CDR1 and CDR2 from the germline V gene are KGHSH and LQKENI. The CDR3 is 13 residues long. Deletions cut 5 bases from V and 5 bases from J, with 9 bases between. This CDR3 is CASSRTENEKLFF. CDR3 DNA sequence: TGTGCCAGCTCAAGAACAGAAAATGAAAAACTGTTTTTT.

Here the CDR3 DNA reads TGTGCCACCGGAAAAAAGGGAGTCACTGGAAACACCATATATTTT. This codes for CATGKKGVTGNTIYF. The chain has TRBV6-5 and TRBJ1-3; D gene uncertain. Germline-derived CDR1 and CDR2 are MNHEY and SVGAGI. The CDR3 loop spans 15 amino acids. V lost 10 bases and J lost 2, with 18 bases in between.

The chain links TRBV11-2 to TRBJ2-2, with D perhaps TRBD2 (5 bases). This CDR3 has 15 residues. Trimming left V 1 base short and J 8 bases short, with 14 bases between. Germline V lookup: CDR1 SGHAT, CDR2 FQNNGV. Here the CDR3 reads CASSLGVGEEGELFF. CDR3 nucleotides: TGTGCCAGCAGCTTAGGGGTCGGGGAAGAGGGGGAGCTGTTTTTT.

The chain is built from TRBV11-3 and TRBJ2-1; D is unclear. Per the germline V gene, CDR1 is SGHNT and CDR2 is YENEEA. The ends were cut back, 5 bases at V and 6 bases at J, with 11 bases in the middle. This CDR3 is 13 amino acids long. For the CDR3, the DNA is TGTGCCAGCAGCCCAAGTAACAGCAATGAGCAGTTCTTC. It is translated as CASSPSNSNEQFF.

This clone appeared many times. The chain employs TRBV6-1 and TRBJ1-3; D perhaps matches TRBD1 (5 bases). CDR3 length: 15 residues. From germline, CDR1 is MNHNS and CDR2 SASEGT. V was trimmed by 5 bases and J by 0 bases, leaving 11 bases between them. CDR3 nucleotides: TGTGCCAGCAGTTTAGGAGGGGTCTCTGGAAACACCATATATTTT. It is translated as CASSLGGVSGNTIYF.

J is TRBJ1-1 and V is TRBV18; 7 nucleotides line up with TRBD1. Germline trimming cut 6 bases from V and 3 bases from J; bases unmatched to any gene: 4. The CDR3 contains 13 residues. CDR1 and CDR2 (germline): KGHSH, LQKENI. Written as DNA, the CDR3 is TGTGCCAGCTCGATAGGACAGGACACTGAAGCTTTCTTT. Encoded protein: CASSIGQDTEAFF.

Points on this clone: This CDR3 is missing its conserved last phenylalanine or tryptophan, likely due to a read error. J is TRBJ1-6 and V is TRBV6-6, with D uncertain. This CDR3 is built from 13 residues. V was clipped by 8 bases and J by 7 bases, with 12 bases between them. Germline V gene lookup returns CDR1 MNHNY and CDR2 SVGAGI (reference sequence). The CDR3: CASLPAGNSPLHL. The CDR3 DNA is TGTGCCAGCCTTCCGGCGGGGAATTCACCCCTCCACCTT.

This chain joins TRBV5-1 and TRBJ2-5, with a possible D match to TRBD2 (7 bases). The V end was cut by 4 bases, the J end by 5 bases, with 18 bases between. CDR3 size: 15 residues. Germline V gene sequence: CDR1 SGHRS, CDR2 YFSETQ. This chain's CDR3 is CASSVSGGALETQYF. The CDR3 bases are TGCGCCAGCAGCGTCAGTGGGGGGGCTTTGGAGACCCAGTACTTC.

The rearrangement links TRBV13 to TRBJ2-5, with 8 bases identical to TRBD2. Trimming at V came to 3 bases and at J to 4 bases, leaving 10 bases not matched to a gene. Germline V gene sequence: CDR1 PRHDT, CDR2 FYEKMQ (reference sequence). The CDR3 runs to 16 residues. The CDR3 DNA is TGTGCCAGCAGCTTGTTTGGGACTAGTGCGGCAGAGACCCAGTACTTC. Protein sequence: CASSLFGTSAAETQYF.

V and J are TRBV19 and TRBJ1-5, with D perhaps matching TRBD1 (5 bases). V dropped 7 bases and J dropped 2 bases, with 12 bases sitting between them. This CDR3 region has 14 residues. Germline assignment: CDR1 LNHDA and CDR2 SQIVND (reference sequence). This CDR3 reads CASKRGDGNQPQHF. The CDR3 coding sequence is TGTGCCAGTAAACGGGGGGACGGCAATCAGCCCCAGCATTTT.

The J gene is TRBJ1-1, the V gene TRBV4-1; D not certain. The germline V gene encodes CDR1 MGHRA and CDR2 YSYEKL. This CDR3 is 14 amino acids long. The ends were cut back, 4 bases at V and 4 bases at J, with 13 bases in the middle. CDR3 amino acids: CASSLGVGGTEAFF. As DNA, the CDR3 is TGCGCCAGCAGCCTCGGGGTCGGAGGCACTGAAGCTTTCTTT.

The chain combines TRBV19 with TRBJ1-2; 10 nucleotides agree with TRBD1. From germline, CDR1 is LNHDA and CDR2 SQIVND (reference sequence). CDR3 size: 17 residues. J lost 7 bases, V lost 4 bases, and 15 bases had no gene match. CDR3 nucleotide sequence: TGTGCCAGTAGTAGTAGTTTTCCGGGACAGGGGCAGTTTGGCTACACCTTC. Its translation: CASSSSFPGQGQFGYTF.

The chain combines TRBV30 with TRBJ1-2, with a tentative D call TRBD1 (5 bases). The ends were cut back, 6 bases at V and 6 bases at J, with 11 bases in the middle. Germline CDR1 reads GTSNPN; CDR2 reads SVGIG (reference sequence). The length of the CDR3 is 11 residues. CDR3 nucleotides: TGTGCCTGCGACACGGGGGATGGCTACACCTTC. Protein: CACDTGDGYTF.

The chain is built from TRBV29-1 and TRBJ1-3; D not resolved. The germline V gene encodes CDR1 SQVTM and CDR2 ANQGSEA. The CDR3 is made up of 12 amino acids. The V end was cut by 3 bases, the J end by 9 bases, with 12 bases between. The CDR3 sequence: CSVEQTRGTIYF. As DNA, the CDR3 is TGCAGCGTTGAGCAGACCCGGGGCACCATATATTTT.

This clone occurred once. This chain uses TRBV6-1 with TRBJ1-2; possibly TRBD1 for D (5 bases). Per the germline V gene, CDR1 is MNHNS and CDR2 is SASEGT. V was cut by 3 bases and J by 0 bases, with 11 bases left in between. This CDR3 region has 15 residues. In DNA form, the CDR3 reads TGTGCCAGCAGTGACAGGGCTATAGCTAACTATGGCTACACCTTC. Its translation is CASSDRAIANYGYTF.

A few counts support this clone. The CDR3 does not close with the conserved phenylalanine or tryptophan, likely indicating a read error. This chain uses TRBV2 with TRBJ1-6; 8 nucleotides align to TRBD1. From germline, CDR1 is SNHLY and CDR2 FYNNEI. The V and J ends lost 4 bases and 4 bases, in that order; junction bases with no gene match: 3. The CDR3 runs to 15 residues. The CDR3: CASSVQGGYNSPLHL. The CDR3, as DNA: TGTGCCAGCAGTGTACAGGGGGGATATAATTCACCCCTCCACCTT.

The V gene is TRBV11-1, the J gene TRBJ1-1; D possibly corresponds to TRBD1 (6 bases). Germline CDR1 reads SGHAT; CDR2 reads FQDESV (reference sequence). Deletions cut 1 base from V and 0 bases from J, with 9 bases between. This CDR3 is 15 amino acids long. The CDR3 is CASSLVSGVNTEAFF. Written as DNA, the CDR3 is TGTGCCAGCAGCTTAGTATCAGGGGTGAACACTGAAGCTTTCTTT.

CDR3 coding DNA: TGCGCCAGCAGCCAACAGCAGGGGACGGAGCTATACTTC. Its protein is CASSQQQGTELYF. V gene TRBV4-3 combines with J gene TRBJ2-7; D is possibly TRBD1 (6 bases). CDR3 size: 13 residues. Germline assignment: CDR1 LGHNA and CDR2 YSLEER. Trimming pared 2 bases from V and 13 bases from J, leaving 18 bases between.

The CDR3 here is CASSRRTGYNEQFF. The CDR3 DNA follows: TGTGCCAGTAGTAGACGGACAGGCTACAATGAGCAGTTCTTC. The V and J genes are TRBV19 and TRBJ2-1; 7 positions agree with TRBD1. The V and J ends lost 4 bases and 3 bases, in that order; junction bases with no gene match: 3. The CDR3 runs to 14 residues. Germline V CDR1 and CDR2: LNHDA, SQIVND (reference sequence). The full variable domain, completed using reference TRBV19 and TRBJ2-1, is DGGITQSPKYLFRKEGQNVTLSCEQNLNHDAMYWYRQDPGQGLRLIYYSQIVNDFQKGDIAEGYSVSREKKESFPLTVTSAQKNPTAFYLCASSRRTGYNEQFFGPGTRLTVL.

The chain has TRBV9 and TRBJ1-3; D possibly corresponds to TRBD1 (5 bases). Germline lookup yields CDR1 SGDLS and CDR2 YYNGEE. V lost 4 bases and J lost 4, with 15 bases in between. The CDR3 has 15 residues. The DNA for the CDR3 is TGTGCCAGCAGCCCCGACGGAGGGGACGGAAACACCATATATTTT. Residues: CASSPDGGDGNTIYF.

The V call is TRBV28, the J call TRBJ2-7, with D possibly matching TRBD1 (6 bases). Looked up from germline, CDR1 is MDHEN and CDR2 is SYDVKM. The CDR3 contains 12 residues. V was cut by 6 bases and J by 11 bases, with 17 bases left in between. In DNA form, the CDR3 reads TGTGCCAGCAGAATCGCTACAGGGAGAAAGTACTTC. Protein: CASRIATGRKYF.

The CDR3 spells CASSLWGSAKNIQYF. The CDR3 DNA reads TGTGCCAGCAGCTTGTGGGGCTCCGCCAAAAACATTCAGTACTTC. The V gene is TRBV5-4, the J gene TRBJ2-4; possibly TRBD1 for D (5 bases). Deletions cut 1 base from V and 1 base from J, with 9 bases between. Germline V lookup: CDR1 SGHNT, CDR2 YYREEE (reference sequence). The CDR3 extends over 15 amino acids. Looking up the rest from reference TRBV5-4 and TRBJ2-4 gives the full variable domain: ETGVTQSPTHLIKTRGQQVTLRCSSQSGHNTVSWYQQALGQGPQFIFQYYREEENGRGNFPPRFSGLQFPNYSSELNVNALELDDSALYLCASSLWGSAKNIQYFGAGTRLSVL.

This chain joins TRBV13 and TRBJ1-1, with a possible D match to TRBD1 (6 bases). The CDR3 is made up of 13 amino acids. Trimming took 4 bases from V and 4 from J, leaving 10 bases between them. Germline lookup yields CDR1 PRHDT and CDR2 FYEKMQ (reference sequence). CDR3 DNA sequence: TGTGCCAGCAGCTCAGGGGAGCGCACTGAAGCTTTCTTT. Translating it yields CASSSGERTEAFF.

This clone was seen a few times. The chain uses TRBV20-1 and TRBJ1-1; tentatively, D is TRBD1 (5 bases). The CDR3 sequence is 10 residues long. Germline loops: CDR1 DFQATT, CDR2 SNEGSKA (reference sequence). V shed 4 bases and J shed 8 bases, with 8 bases lying between them. The DNA of the CDR3 is TGCAGTGCTACACAGGCCGAAGCTTTCTTT. As protein: CSATQAEAFF.

The rearrangement uses TRBV27 and TRBJ1-1; 7 bases map to TRBD1. V lost 5 bases to trimming and J lost 4 bases; unmatched junction nucleotides: 13. The CDR3 has 16 residues. Germline-derived CDR1 and CDR2 are MNHEY and SMNVEV (reference sequence). The CDR3 spells CASSQTGSTLGTEAFF. CDR3 DNA sequence: TGTGCCAGCAGTCAGACAGGGAGTACCTTGGGCACTGAAGCTTTCTTT.